Listed below are T cell receptor beta chains from one sample, sequenced in a study of T cells and Merkel cell carcinoma outcomes. Generated by immunoSEQ multiplex PCR, the TCRdb table keeps only in-frame clones and is missing some. The table has over 15,000 clones, roughly 80% seen once. Sequencing was done on a sample of tumor tissue from Merkel cell carcinoma. Source of these receptors: a human donor with Merkel cell carcinoma. Both conserved end residues are part of each CDR3. Part of the rows lack a size; the others show once, few, many or a class for expanded clones.

j_call v_call clone_size cdr3_aa
TRBJ1-1 TRBV5-1 few CASSLGDSNTEAFF
TRBJ1-1 TRBV5-5 - CASSFQAGGETEAFF
TRBJ2-7 TRBV6-5 - CASRETSGSYEQYF
TRBJ1-2 TRBV5-4 - CASSLAPGQNYGYTF
TRBJ1-3 TRBV6-6 - CASRNRGLGNTIYF
TRBJ1-6 TRBV5-4 - CASSRQANNSPLHF
TRBJ1-4 TRBV2 - CASSEGVYFLATNEKLFF
TRBJ2-3 TRBV19 - CASRRGQGTDTQYF
TRBJ2-7 TRBV6-5 - CASSYSGTPYEQYF
TRBJ1-1 TRBV6-5 - CASSAAMGKAFF
TRBJ1-2 TRBV20-1 - CSASQGGYTF
TRBJ2-5 TRBV4-1 once CASSQDENSGLVETQYF
TRBJ2-7 TRBV9 - CASSVAAEVYEQYF
TRBJ1-3 TRBV10-3 - CAISGLWGASGNTIYF
TRBJ2-7 TRBV5-6 - CASRWGSSEQYF
TRBJ1-5 TRBV4-1 - CASSQDGSQNQPQHF
TRBJ2-1 TRBV5-1 - CASLVGAGGPYNEQFF
TRBJ1-1 TRBV29-1 - CSVWSTGGATEAFF
TRBJ2-1 TRBV10-2 - CASSERLARGNEQFF
TRBJ2-1 TRBV27 once CASRPTGYDEQFF
TRBJ2-3 TRBV5-1 - CASRRSGTIQDTQYF
TRBJ2-1 TRBV2 - CASSEARAGSSYNEQFF
TRBJ1-4 TRBV18 - CASSTNALDSNEKLFF
TRBJ1-6 TRBV19 medium-sized CASRWGPDGNSPLHF
TRBJ2-1 TRBV4-1 - CASSQDSGSSYNEQFF
TRBJ1-2 TRBV6-1 - CASSELGLYYGYTF
TRBJ1-1 TRBV20-1 once CSARSGLGAFF
TRBJ2-5 TRBV28 - CASSLFFVASGGVETQYF
TRBJ1-5 TRBV27 - CASTSGGQPQHF
TRBJ1-6 TRBV6-5 few CASSYVRDYNSPLHF
TRBJ2-7 TRBV5-4 - CASSTQGAGYEQYF
TRBJ1-4 TRBV2 - CASTLALREKLFF
TRBJ2-1 TRBV6-1 - CASRTSGSLHEQFF
TRBJ2-3 TRBV30 - CAWRAGGTDTQYF
TRBJ2-3 TRBV6-6 medium-sized CASSSRATDTQYF
TRBJ2-7 TRBV19 - CASSSEEISYEQYF
TRBJ1-4 TRBV28 - CASSKLGQYNEKLFF
TRBJ1-2 TRBV25-1 - CASSEPGDRGVNGYTF
TRBJ2-5 TRBV7-9 - CASSLGSDTTHRETQYF
TRBJ2-7 TRBV19 - CASSMEGAISGYEQYF
TRBJ1-1 TRBV28 - CASSLAQTTEAFF
TRBJ1-2 TRBV6-5 - CASRGVGNYGYTF